This T cell receptor beta chain was found in a study of tumor-infiltrating lymphocytes in primary liver carcinoma. Study-wide background: Resecting the tumor surgically was how the patients' primary liver carcinoma was treated. Staging placed the tumors at T1-T3 N0M0, and they measured about 4.2 to 10 cm across. Points from the study as a whole: Overlap between tumor regions exceeded overlap of tumor with adjacent tissue or blood.

cDNA specific to TCR beta was made from 500 ng of total RNA, with a constant-region primer employed for priming. What produced the TCR beta libraries was three nested multiplex PCR rounds using slightly modified ARM-PCR. Forward primers for TRBV1-TRBV30 and a C-beta reverse primer served the first two PCR rounds, at about 10 cycles each. TCRdb called the multiplex PCR reads again in MiXCR, with one record for every CDR3 protein. The table records about 200,000 distinct CDR3 sequences, about 65% of them present only once. Germline CDR1 and CDR2: SEHNR and FQNEAQ (reference sequence). V lost 0 bases to trimming and J lost 7 bases; unmatched junction nucleotides: 13. CDR3 length equals 18 residues. This clonotype was found a few times. What it binds is not known. RNA was extracted from whole blood without cell sorting, alongside germline DNA. Patients had chronic HBV infection and were treatment-naive.

The sequence was collected from a woman in her fifties or sixties with primary liver carcinoma and hepatitis B virus infection. The sequenced material came from peripheral blood. The V call is TRBV7-9, the J call TRBJ2-2, with 8 bases that match TRBD2. This CDR3 reads CASSLARGSGSKVGELFF. CDR3 DNA sequence: TGTGCCAGCAGCTTAGCGCGAGGCAGCGGGAGTAAGGTCGGGGAGCTGTTTTTT.